This passage covers 25 T cell receptor beta chains from one sample sequenced in a study of control samples from healthy donors and cancer patients. Measured with immunoSEQ multiplex PCR; TCRdb has only the in-frame clones, and not every one. Among about 190,000 clones listed, 90% to 95% were seen once. The sample taken for sequencing was blood. These receptors were obtained from a man younger than 30 in good health.

This clone was observed a single time. The chain has TRBV12-5 and TRBJ2-7, with 9 bases matching TRBD1. The CDR3 has 14 residues. Trimming cost V 1 base and J 3 bases; bases outside gene matches: 1. The germline V gene has CDR1 LGHNT and CDR2 FRNRAP. The CDR3 region has the DNA TGTGCTAGTGGTTTGGGACAGGGGGTCTACGAGCAGTACTTC. The encoded protein is CASGLGQGVYEQYF.

The rearrangement uses TRBV28 and TRBJ2-1; the match to TRBD1 covers 9 bases. The CDR3 has 15 amino acids. Trimming at V came to 2 bases and at J to 1 base, leaving 0 bases not matched to a gene. Germline CDR1 and CDR2: MDHEN and SYDVKM. DNA of the CDR3: TGTGCCAGCAGTTTAGACAGGGGGTCCTACAATGAGCAGTTCTTC. Amino acids: CASSLDRGSYNEQFF. Full variable domain (remainder filled in from reference TRBV28 and TRBJ2-1): DVKVTQSSRYLVKRTGEKVFLECVQDMDHENMFWYRQDPGLGLRLIYFSYDVKMKEKGDIPEGYSVSREKKERFSLILESASTNQTSMYLCASSLDRGSYNEQFFGPGTRLTVL.

The V and J genes are TRBV5-4 and TRBJ2-2; 7 nucleotides align to TRBD2. CDR1 and CDR2 from the germline V gene are SGHNT and YYREEE (reference sequence). The CDR3 consists of 17 residues. The V gene end was trimmed by 0 bases and the J gene end by 5 bases; junction bases not matched to a gene: 10. CDR3 sequence: CASSLATGGPFTGELFF. The CDR3 DNA follows: TGTGCCAGCAGCTTGGCGACGGGGGGTCCTTTTACCGGGGAGCTGTTTTTT.

This chain connects TRBV19 to TRBJ1-6; 10 bases match TRBD1. The length of the CDR3 is 15 residues. CDR1 and CDR2 from the germline V gene are LNHDA and SQIVND (reference sequence). The V and J ends lost 9 bases and 5 bases, in that order; junction bases with no gene match: 7. In DNA form, the CDR3 reads TGTGCCAGCCGGGACAGGGGTTTTGATAATTCACCCCTCCACTTT. Translating gives CASRDRGFDNSPLHF.

The J gene is TRBJ1-1, the V gene TRBV7-9; no firm D call. CDR1 and CDR2 from the germline V gene are SEHNR and FQNEAQ (reference sequence). The V end was cut by 0 bases, the J end by 1 base, with 6 bases between. The CDR3 is made up of 14 amino acids. The CDR3, as DNA: TGTGCCAGCAGCTTAGCAGGCCCGAACACTGAAGCTTTCTTT. Its protein is CASSLAGPNTEAFF.

The genes are TRBV3-1 (or the pseudogene TRBV3-2) and TRBJ2-7; the D gene is possibly TRBD1 (6 bases). Per the germline V gene, CDR1 is LGHDT and CDR2 is YNNKEL (reference sequence). CDR3 length: 13 amino acids. Trimming cost V 5 bases and J 5 bases, with 13 bases left between them. CDR3 amino acids: CASSYRVKHEQYF. In nucleotides, the CDR3 is TGTGCCAGCAGCTACAGGGTAAAGCACGAGCAGTACTTC.

The chain uses TRBV2 and TRBJ1-4; D not resolved. Germline loops: CDR1 SNHLY, CDR2 FYNNEI. This CDR3 contains 14 residues. The germline V and J ends were trimmed by 6 bases and 0 bases, with 8 bases remaining between them. This CDR3 is CASRGRTTNEKLFF. The CDR3 coding sequence is TGTGCCAGCAGAGGACGGACAACTAATGAAAAACTGTTTTTT.

This clone was found once. The chain recombines TRBV2 with TRBJ1-4; maybe TRBD1 (5 bases). The CDR3 totals 14 residues. CDR1 is SNHLY and CDR2 is FYNNEI in the germline V gene. V lost 2 bases and J lost 2, with 6 bases in between. The CDR3 loop reads CASSERGTNEKLFF. The CDR3 region has the DNA TGTGCCAGCAGTGAACGGGGGACTAATGAAAAACTGTTTTTT.

The chain recombines TRBV27 with TRBJ2-7, with 9 positions matching TRBD1. The CDR3 is made up of 13 amino acids. V was clipped by 6 bases and J by 5 bases; unmatched bases: 5. Germline V gene lookup returns CDR1 MNHEY and CDR2 SMNVEV (reference sequence). CDR3 amino acids: CASRTGGRNEQYF. CDR3 nucleotides: TGTGCCAGCAGAACAGGGGGCCGAAACGAGCAGTACTTC.

The rearrangement links TRBV30 to TRBJ1-2; D remains ambiguous. CDR1 GTSNPN and CDR2 SVGIG come from the germline V gene (reference sequence). The CDR3 sequence is 14 residues long. Trimming cost V 2 bases and J 4 bases, with 14 bases left between them. The CDR3 DNA follows: TGTGCCTGGAGTTTTCGGAGGGAGGCCTATGGCTACACCTTC. Translation: CAWSFRREAYGYTF.

V usage is TRBV9 and J usage is TRBJ1-1, with TRBD1 matching 7 bases. The CDR3 is made up of 14 amino acids. The junction had 5 bases not matched to a gene; V was cut back by 3 bases and J by 3 bases. Germline V gene sequence: CDR1 SGDLS, CDR2 YYNGEE. CDR3 DNA sequence: TGTGCCAGCAGCGCGAACAGGGGAGACACTGAAGCTTTCTTT. Translating it yields CASSANRGDTEAFF.

The chain joins TRBV7-6 to TRBJ1-4; D gene uncertain. The CDR3 has 14 amino acids. Germline V gives CDR1 SGHVS, CDR2 FNYEAQ. Trimming took 1 base from V and 4 from J, leaving 7 bases between them. The CDR3 sequence is CASSLDLGNEKLFF. In nucleotides, the CDR3 is TGTGCCAGCAGCTTAGACCTGGGTAATGAAAAACTGTTTTTT.

The rearrangement joins TRBV25-1 to TRBJ2-7; a possible D gene is TRBD1 (5 bases). V was shortened by 0 bases and J by 4 bases, with 10 bases between the two germline ends. This CDR3 contains 14 residues. Germline CDR1 MGHDK, CDR2 SYGVNS. The CDR3 loop reads CASSEYGARYEQYF. As DNA, the CDR3 is TGTGCCAGCAGTGAATATGGGGCCAGATACGAGCAGTACTTC.

As regards this clone: An end of the junction differs from the germline gene, which may be a read error. The J gene is TRBJ1-2, the V gene TRBV29-1, with a possible D match to TRBD1 (5 bases). Germline V gene sequence: CDR1 SQVTM, CDR2 ANQGSEA. The CDR3 sequence is 11 residues long. The CDR3 DNA is TGCAGCGTCGAAGAGGGGTATGGCTACACCTTC. It specifies CSVEEGYGYTF.

This clone was recorded once. This rearrangement joins TRBV7-2 to TRBJ2-5, with TRBD2 identical over 12 bases. V shed 5 bases and J 4 bases; nucleotides not matched to a gene: 5. The CDR3 spans 15 residues. CDR1 is SGHTA, CDR2 FQGNSA, per germline. This CDR3 reads CASSPGLAGGETQYF. In DNA, the CDR3 is TGTGCCAGCAGCCCGGGACTAGCGGGTGGAGAGACCCAGTACTTC. The variable domain in full, completed from reference TRBV7-2 and TRBJ2-5, reads GAGVSQSPSNKVTEKGKDVELRCDPISGHTALYWYRQSLGQGLEFLIYFQGNSAPDKSGLPSDRFSAERTGGSVSTLTIQRTQQEDSAVYLCASSPGLAGGETQYFGPGTRLLVL.

The rearrangement links TRBV14 to TRBJ1-1, with a tentative D call TRBD1 (5 bases). CDR1 is SGHDN and CDR2 is FVKESK in the germline V gene. The germline V and J ends were trimmed by 5 bases and 1 base, with 20 bases remaining between them. The CDR3 runs to 17 residues. CDR3 DNA sequence: TGTGCCAGCAGCTCCCGGCAGGGTAGGAACGGGAACACTGAAGCTTTCTTT. Translated, it gives CASSSRQGRNGNTEAFF.

The chain uses TRBV28 and TRBJ1-6, with 8 bases identical to TRBD1. Germline CDR1 reads MDHEN; CDR2 reads SYDVKM. The V segment lost 5 bases and the J segment 10 bases; nucleotides outside the gene matches: 22. The CDR3 has 19 amino acids. The CDR3 bases are TGTGCCAGCAGTACTGACGGCCAGAGGAGGACAGGGATTGGATCACCCCTCCACTTT. Its protein product is CASSTDGQRRTGIGSPLHF.

This clone was observed a handful of times. The chain combines TRBV30 with TRBJ2-7, with D unresolved. V lost 8 bases and J 4 bases, leaving 24 bases between the germline ends. This CDR3 has 15 residues. Germline V lookup: CDR1 GTSNPN, CDR2 SVGIG (reference sequence). In nucleotides, the CDR3 is TGTGCCGGCACCTTGTCCGCACCACTCCCTTACGAGCAGTACTTC. This translates into CAGTLSAPLPYEQYF.

The chain links TRBV29-1 to TRBJ2-1; TRBD2 matches at 13 bases. CDR3 size: 17 residues. Germline assignment: CDR1 SQVTM and CDR2 ANQGSEA. With V trimmed by 6 bases and J by 8 bases, 16 bases remained unmatched. The CDR3 region is CSVVLAGGPIGPHEQFF. The CDR3 region has the DNA TGCAGCGTCGTACTAGCGGGGGGGCCAATAGGGCCCCATGAGCAGTTCTTC.

This chain uses TRBV5-6 with TRBJ2-7, with a tentative D call TRBD2 (6 bases). Germline V gene sequence: CDR1 SGHDT, CDR2 YYEEEE. The CDR3 is 17 amino acids. The V gene lost 4 bases and the J gene lost 5 bases, with 25 bases spanning the gap. The CDR3 is CASSPRFGSGVEDEQYF. In DNA form, the CDR3 reads TGTGCCAGCAGCCCACGTTTTGGATCGGGGGTAGAGGACGAGCAGTACTTC.

The V gene is TRBV6-5, the J gene TRBJ1-2; TRBD1 is a possible D gene (6 bases). V was clipped by 3 bases and J by 0 bases, with 8 bases between them. CDR1 and CDR2 from the germline V gene are MNHEY and SVGAGI. This CDR3 has 14 residues. CDR3 region: CASSYTGSNYGYTF. CDR3 coding DNA: TGTGCCAGCAGTTATACAGGGTCTAACTATGGCTACACCTTC.

This clone came up a few times. CDR3 amino acids: CASSYSRWGSYEQYF. The CDR3 DNA sequence: TGTGCCAGCAGTTACTCGAGATGGGGATCCTACGAGCAGTACTTC. V gene TRBV6-5 combines with J gene TRBJ2-7; no reliable D call. The CDR3 runs to 15 residues. The V end was cut by 0 bases, the J end by 1 base, with 10 bases between. The V gene's germline CDR1 is MNHEY and CDR2 SVGAGI.

In nucleotides, the CDR3 is TGTGCCAGCAGGCCTACAGGGGGCAGTGGCTACACCTTC. Translation: CASRPTGGSGYTF. The chain couples TRBV6-6 to TRBJ1-2; TRBD1 agrees at 9 bases. CDR1 and CDR2 from the germline V gene are MNHNY and SVGAGI (reference sequence). With 6 bases clipped from V and 7 bases from J, the junction kept 6 bases outside the gene matches. The CDR3 loop spans 13 amino acids.

The gene calls are TRBV29-1 and TRBJ1-2, with 10 positions matching TRBD1. J was trimmed by 7 bases and V by 6 bases; bases with no gene match: 8. There are 13 residues in the CDR3. The germline CDR1 and CDR2 sequences are SQVTM and ANQGSEA. The CDR3 DNA is TGCAGCGTCCTTGACAGGGGGCTGAGTGGCTACACCTTC. Translated, it gives CSVLDRGLSGYTF.

The chain joins TRBV12-3 or TRBV12-4 to TRBJ1-2; D is undetermined. Trimming took 7 bases from V and 6 from J, leaving 9 bases between them. The CDR3 covers 11 residues. In DNA form, the CDR3 reads TGTGCCAGCACTTCCTACCATGGCTACACCTTC. Residues: CASTSYHGYTF.